This TCR beta chain was obtained from a study of cytomegalovirus exposure and HLA in healthy donors. As regards this clone: Its antigen is currently unknown.

Study findings and constraints: Later on, analysis showed that most CMV-associated TCR beta chains appeared to be HLA-restricted. Data from an earlier analysis indicated that most TCR beta V segments were productive either about 87% or about 30% of the time. Common viral pathogens were later found to be apparently linked to several of the most significant clusters.

CDR3 length equals 16 residues. The J segment lost 3 bases and the V segment lost 4 bases, leaving 6 bases of the junction unmatched. Germline-derived CDR1 and CDR2 are KGHSH and LQKENI. The PCR had 60 Vbeta and 13 Jbeta primers. Authors' methods: Roughly 12 million of 75 million to 85 million unique TCR beta chains were shared, per a later count. Sequenced by immunoSEQ multiplex PCR; TCRdb stores in-frame clones only, minus some. V, J and clone size are those of that table, while D and trimming were read from the DNA. The table lists roughly 170,000 clones, around 82% of them singletons. This sequence joins TRBV18 and TRBJ2-2; 9 bases match TRBD2. This clonotype was obtained from a male donor in good health and CMV-seronegative. Material for sequencing was PBMCs. CDR3 sequence: CASSRERGADTGELFF. For the CDR3, the DNA is TGTGCCAGCTCACGAGAGCGGGGGGCCGACACCGGGGAGCTGTTTTTT.